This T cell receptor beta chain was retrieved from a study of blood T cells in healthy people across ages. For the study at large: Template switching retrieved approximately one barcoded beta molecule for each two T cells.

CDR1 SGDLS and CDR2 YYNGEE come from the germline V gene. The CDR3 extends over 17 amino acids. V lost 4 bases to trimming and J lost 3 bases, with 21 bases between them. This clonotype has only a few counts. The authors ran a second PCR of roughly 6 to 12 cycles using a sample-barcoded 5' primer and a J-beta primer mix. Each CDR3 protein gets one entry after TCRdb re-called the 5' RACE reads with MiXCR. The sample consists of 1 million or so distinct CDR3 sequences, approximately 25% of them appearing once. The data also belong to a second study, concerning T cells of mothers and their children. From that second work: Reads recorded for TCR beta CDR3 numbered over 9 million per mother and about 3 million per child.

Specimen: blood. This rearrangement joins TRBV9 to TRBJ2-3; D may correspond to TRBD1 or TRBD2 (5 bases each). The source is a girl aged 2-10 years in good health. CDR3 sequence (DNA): TGTGCCAGCAGCCTAGAGGGGCGGCTCGCATTAACAGATACGCAGTATTTT. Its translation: CASSLEGRLALTDTQYF. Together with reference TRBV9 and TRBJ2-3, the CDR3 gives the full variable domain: DSGVTQTPKHLITATGQRVTLRCSPRSGDLSVYWYQQSLDQGLQFLIQYYNGEERAKGNILERFSAQQFPDLHSELNLSSLELGDSALYFCASSLEGRLALTDTQYFGPGTRLTVL.